The 20 T cell receptor beta chains given below trace back to one sample, sequenced in a study of identical twins. Using its own MiXCR run on the 5' RACE reads, TCRdb lists one record per CDR3 protein. The sample carries about 330,000 distinct CDR3 sequences, roughly an eighth recorded once. Another study also made use of these data, one on yellow fever vaccine responses in identical twins.

The sample comprised CD8+ T cells sorted from blood. The receptor source for this set is a young woman in good health.

This clonotype was picked up a small number of times. The rearrangement uses TRBV5-1 and TRBJ1-1; D possibly corresponds to TRBD1 (5 bases). The CDR3 runs to 15 residues. V was cut by 0 bases and J by 6 bases, with 15 bases left in between. Germline values: CDR1 SGHRS, CDR2 YFSETQ. The CDR3 region is CASSLVGATGPEAFF. The CDR3 DNA reads as TGCGCCAGCAGCTTGGTGGGAGCCACGGGGCCTGAAGCTTTCTTT. Full variable domain (missing parts from reference TRBV5-1 and TRBJ1-1): KAGVTQTPRYLIKTRGQQVTLSCSPISGHRSVSWYQQTPGQGLQFLFEYFSETQRNKGNFPGRFSGRQFSNSRSEMNVSTLELGDSALYLCASSLVGATGPEAFFGQGTRLTVV.

There are a few counts of this clonotype. The J gene is TRBJ2-3, the V gene TRBV28; 7 positions match TRBD1. The CDR3 totals 15 residues. Germline lookup yields CDR1 MDHEN and CDR2 SYDVKM. The junction had 6 bases not matched to a gene; V was cut back by 3 bases and J by 3 bases. CDR3 sequence (DNA): TGTGCCAGCAGTTTGAGGGGGCTAAGGACAGATACGCAGTATTTT. This sequence encodes CASSLRGLRTDTQYF.

The J gene is TRBJ2-7, the V gene TRBV2, with TRBD1 identical over 9 bases. Per germline, CDR1 SNHLY and CDR2 FYNNEI. J was trimmed by 6 bases and V by 6 bases; bases with no gene match: 18. The CDR3 is 17 amino acids. CDR3 nucleotides: TGTGCCAGCAGAGACTCCTTTAAGCCGGGACAGGGAACCGAGCAGTACGTC. Its protein product is CASRDSFKPGQGTEQYV.

The V gene is TRBV20-1, the J gene TRBJ1-1; a possible D gene is TRBD1 (5 bases). CDR3 length: 12 amino acids. Germline CDR1 and CDR2: DFQATT and SNEGSKA (reference sequence). V lost 0 bases and J 5 bases, leaving 7 bases between the germline ends. CDR3 DNA sequence: TGCAGTGCTAGAGACAGGGAAACTGAAGCTTTCTTT. Translated, it gives CSARDRETEAFF.

This clonotype was picked up a small number of times. The rearrangement uses TRBV27 and TRBJ2-7; D is undetermined. The CDR3 spans 13 residues. From germline, CDR1 is MNHEY and CDR2 SMNVEV (reference sequence). V lost 1 base, J lost 3 bases, and 7 bases lay in between. The CDR3 DNA is TGTGCCAGCAGTTTATTGTTCAACTACGAGCAGTACTTC. It translates to CASSLLFNYEQYF.

The chain has TRBV5-5 and TRBJ1-1; no clear D. The germline gives CDR1 SGHKS, CDR2 YYEKEE (reference sequence). V gave up 4 bases and J gave up 10 bases, with 17 bases separating them. The CDR3 is 13 amino acids. CDR3 in amino acids: CASSPRVGRGAFF. CDR3 coding DNA: TGTGCCAGCAGCCCAAGGGTCGGGCGTGGAGCTTTCTTT.

J is TRBJ2-7 and V is TRBV6-5; 7 bases match TRBD2. The V segment lost 2 bases and the J segment 7 bases; nucleotides outside the gene matches: 8. The CDR3 loop spans 14 amino acids. CDR1 and CDR2 from the germline V gene are MNHEY and SVGAGI. The CDR3 loop is CASSYGGGPREQYF. In DNA, the CDR3 is TGTGCCAGCAGTTACGGGGGAGGGCCGAGGGAGCAGTACTTC.

V usage is TRBV4-1 and J usage is TRBJ1-4; possible D gene TRBD1, 5 bases. The CDR3 is made up of 15 amino acids. Germline V gene sequence: CDR1 MGHRA, CDR2 YSYEKL. V dropped 0 bases and J dropped 6 bases, with 11 bases sitting between them. CDR3 residues: CASSQDLGDYEKLFF. CDR3 DNA: TGCGCCAGCAGCCAAGATCTGGGGGATTATGAAAAACTGTTTTTT.

This clonotype was observed many times. J is TRBJ1-1 and V is TRBV25-1; 10 nucleotides align to TRBD1. Unmatched junction bases numbered 10, after V lost 4 bases and J lost 5 bases. The CDR3 extends over 16 amino acids. Germline CDR1 MGHDK, CDR2 SYGVNS. The CDR3 is CASSGTTGGEVTEAFF. The CDR3 DNA reads TGTGCCAGCAGTGGAACGACAGGGGGCGAGGTAACTGAAGCTTTCTTT.

The chain is built from TRBV7-6 and TRBJ1-1; D remains unclear. The CDR3 runs 15 residues. The V end was cut by 5 bases, the J end by 1 base, with 14 bases between. Germline V gene sequence: CDR1 SGHVS, CDR2 FNYEAQ. The CDR3 DNA is TGTGCCAGCAGCCCCCCTCCTTGGGGGAACACTGAAGCTTTCTTT. It translates to CASSPPPWGNTEAFF.

This clonotype was found a few times. The gene calls are TRBV13 and TRBJ2-7; 8 nucleotides agree with TRBD2. V shed 4 bases, J shed 4 bases, and the junction held 9 bases outside the gene matches. Germline-derived CDR1 and CDR2 are PRHDT and FYEKMQ (reference sequence). The length of the CDR3 is 15 residues. The CDR3: CASSSAGEADYEQYF. The CDR3 nucleotides read TGTGCCAGCAGCTCAGCGGGAGAGGCAGATTACGAGCAGTACTTC.

The V gene is TRBV4-1, the J gene TRBJ2-3; D gene ambiguous. This CDR3 has 14 amino acids. Germline V gene data show CDR1 as MGHRA and CDR2 as YSYEKL. With 3 bases removed from V and 2 bases from J, the gap between germline ends came to 9 bases. Here the CDR3 DNA reads TGCGCCAGCAGCCATCTTCAACACACAGATACGCAGTATTTT. Protein: CASSHLQHTDTQYF.

This clonotype was seen ten or more times. The V call is TRBV7-9, the J call TRBJ2-5; D might be TRBD2 (5 bases). V lost 1 base, J lost 3 bases, and 9 bases lay in between. Germline-derived CDR1 and CDR2 are SEHNR and FQNEAQ (reference sequence). The length of the CDR3 is 14 residues. The CDR3 DNA is TGTGCCAGCAGCTTAGGCCCCGGGAAAGAGACCCAGTACTTC. This translates into CASSLGPGKETQYF.

This clonotype appeared a few times. The V gene is TRBV29-1, the J gene TRBJ2-7, with 10 bases matching TRBD2. Germline values: CDR1 SQVTM, CDR2 ANQGSEA. The CDR3 totals 15 residues. Trimming removed 4 bases from V and 4 bases from J; junction bases left unmatched: 10. CDR3 residues: CSVVVAIAGGYEQYV. In DNA form, the CDR3 reads TGCAGCGTTGTGGTCGCGATAGCGGGGGGTTACGAGCAGTACGTC.

This clonotype appeared a few times. This chain links TRBV6-4 with TRBJ2-2, with 9 bases identical to TRBD1. Germline V gene lookup returns CDR1 MRHNA and CDR2 SNTAGT. The CDR3 extends over 21 amino acids. Unmatched junction bases numbered 20, after V lost 5 bases and J lost 1 base. In DNA, the CDR3 is TGTGCCAGCAGTCCAGTTGTCGGGACAGGGAATTCGTTTGGGAACACCGGGGAGCTGTTTTTT. Protein product: CASSPVVGTGNSFGNTGELFF.

V usage is TRBV7-3 and J usage is TRBJ2-7; no clear D. This CDR3 contains 11 residues. Trimming removed 4 bases from V and 5 bases from J, with 6 bases in between. From germline, CDR1 is SGHTA and CDR2 FQGTGA. The CDR3 DNA reads TGTGCCAGCAGCTCGGGCGACGAGCAGTACTTC. It yields the protein CASSSGDEQYF. Using reference TRBV7-3 and TRBJ2-7 for the parts outside the CDR3, the full variable domain is GAGVSQTPSNKVTEKGKYVELRCDPISGHTALYWYRQSLGQGPEFLIYFQGTGAADDSGLPNDRFFAVRPEGSVSTLKIQRTERGDSAVYLCASSSGDEQYFGPGTRLTVT.

The chain combines TRBV3-1 with TRBJ2-5, with D possibly called TRBD1 or TRBD2 (5 bases each). Germline CDR1 reads LGHDT; CDR2 reads YNNKEL (reference sequence). Trimming cost V 1 base and J 1 base, with 13 bases left between them. The CDR3 covers 16 residues. The CDR3 nucleotides are TGTGCCAGCAGCCAAGTACTAGGGACGGTCCAAGAGACCCAGTACTTC. Translating it yields CASSQVLGTVQETQYF.

This clonotype was seen only once. V is TRBV14 and J is TRBJ2-7; no firm D call. This CDR3 has 13 amino acids. Trimming removed 3 bases from V and 3 bases from J, with 9 bases in between. CDR1 SGHDN and CDR2 FVKESK come from the germline V gene. CDR3 bases: TGTGCCAGCAGCCAGAACTGGGACTACGAGCAGTACGTC. This gives the protein CASSQNWDYEQYV.

This chain joins TRBV2 and TRBJ1-2, with 11 bases fitting TRBD1. The J segment lost 8 bases and the V segment lost 7 bases, leaving 6 bases of the junction unmatched. This CDR3 comprises 13 residues. In germline, CDR1 is SNHLY, CDR2 FYNNEI. This CDR3 is CASTGQGAGGYTF. The CDR3 DNA follows: TGTGCCAGCACAGGACAGGGGGCGGGCGGCTACACCTTC.

The CDR3 is CATKTGQSYNEQFF. CDR3 sequence (DNA): TGTGCCACCAAAACGGGACAGTCCTACAATGAGCAGTTCTTC. The chain joins TRBV5-6 to TRBJ2-1, with 7 bases fitting TRBD1. This CDR3 has 14 amino acids. The V segment lost 9 bases and the J segment 1 base; nucleotides outside the gene matches: 7. CDR1 is SGHDT and CDR2 is YYEEEE in the germline V gene.